One sample yielded the 9 T cell receptor beta chains listed below, sequenced in a study of T cell repertoires in ileal Crohn's disease. The time point: neoterminal ileum biopsy at postoperative endoscopy, about 6 months after surgery. Sequencing used immunoSEQ multiplex PCR; TCRdb keeps in-frame clones, though not all of them. This sample carries around 13,000 clones, roughly 71% of them seen once, and the ten largest clones take approximately 8.6%. Sequencing was done on a sample of ileal tissue. The source is an adult with Crohn's disease.

About this clone: It differs at one base from a far larger clone, so likely a read error. Other DNA sequences from this sample encode an identical CDR3 as well. The chain is built from TRBV5-1 and TRBJ1-2; D ambiguous. Per the germline V gene, CDR1 is SGHRS and CDR2 is YFSETQ. Trimming took 4 bases from V and 4 from J, leaving 11 bases between them. This CDR3 has 13 amino acids. DNA for the CDR3: TGCGCCAGCAGCCCAATAGGGATCTATGGCTACACCTTC. The encoded protein is CASSPIGIYGYTF.

This clone is labeled as medium-sized. The chain carries TRBV5-1 and TRBJ2-5; D may be TRBD1 or TRBD2 (5 bases each). Trimming left V 2 bases short and J 3 bases short, with 11 bases between. CDR3 length: 14 residues. CDR1 is SGHRS, CDR2 YFSETQ, per germline. CDR3 residues: CASSFGASKETQYF. In DNA, the CDR3 is TGCGCCAGCAGCTTCGGGGCATCGAAAGAGACCCAGTACTTC. Full variable domain (rest looked up from reference TRBV5-1 and TRBJ2-5): KAGVTQTPRYLIKTRGQQVTLSCSPISGHRSVSWYQQTPGQGLQFLFEYFSETQRNKGNFPGRFSGRQFSNSRSEMNVSTLELGDSALYLCASSFGASKETQYFGPGTRLLVL.

The rearrangement uses TRBV7-6 and TRBJ2-4; D is undetermined. V lost 1 base to trimming and J lost 7 bases, with 11 bases between them. The CDR3 extends over 14 amino acids. CDR1 SGHVS and CDR2 FNYEAQ come from the germline V gene. This CDR3 is CASSLDQSSNIQYF. CDR3 nucleotide sequence: TGTGCCAGCAGCTTAGATCAGAGTAGCAACATTCAGTACTTC.

V and J are TRBV7-2 and TRBJ2-1; 9 nucleotides line up with TRBD2. Germline CDR1 reads SGHTA; CDR2 reads FQGNSA. The CDR3 sequence is 16 residues long. The V and J ends lost 1 base and 10 bases, in that order; junction bases with no gene match: 11. The DNA of the CDR3 is TGTGCCAGCAGCTTAGTGGGTAGCGGGGGCGCGGGGGAGCAGTTCTTC. It translates to CASSLVGSGGAGEQFF.

The chain joins TRBV9 to TRBJ1-2; a weak D match, TRBD1 (5 bases). V was trimmed by 4 bases and J by 7 bases, leaving 11 bases between them. The CDR3 runs 12 residues. Looked up from germline, CDR1 is SGDLS and CDR2 is YYNGEE. The CDR3 DNA follows: TGTGCCAGCAGCTCCCAGGGAGGTGGCTACACCTTC. Its protein product is CASSSQGGGYTF.

This clone came up a few times. The V gene is TRBV7-2, the J gene TRBJ1-1; D is uncertain. This CDR3 spans 11 amino acids. Trimming left V 5 bases short and J 2 bases short, with 3 bases between. Germline CDR1 is SGHTA and CDR2 is FQGNSA. Here the CDR3 reads CASSINTEAFF. The CDR3 coding sequence is TGTGCCAGCAGCATTAACACTGAAGCTTTCTTT.

The chain uses TRBV5-1 and TRBJ2-7; D is perhaps TRBD1 (6 bases). This CDR3 has 14 residues. CDR1 is SGHRS and CDR2 is YFSETQ in the germline V gene. Between the trimmed V and J ends, which lost 3 bases and 0 bases, there was a span of 10 bases. This CDR3 reads CASSWGPSSYEQYF. Written as DNA, the CDR3 is TGCGCCAGCAGCTGGGGGCCCAGCTCCTACGAGCAGTACTTC.

The gene calls are TRBV29-1 and TRBJ2-1; D is unresolved. The CDR3 is 13 residues long. The ends were cut back, 8 bases at V and 1 base at J, with 12 bases in the middle. The V gene's germline CDR1 is SQVTM and CDR2 ANQGSEA. The CDR3 loop is CSTVTSSYNEQFF. Here the CDR3 DNA reads TGCAGCACGGTCACGTCTTCCTACAATGAGCAGTTCTTC.

This chain uses TRBV5-4 with TRBJ1-4; D not resolved. The CDR3 extends over 15 amino acids. V lost 1 base to trimming and J lost 4 bases, with 11 bases between them. The germline V gene has CDR1 SGHNT and CDR2 YYREEE (reference sequence). CDR3 loop: CASSLQSEINEKLFF. The CDR3 nucleotides are TGTGCCAGCAGCTTGCAGTCAGAGATTAATGAAAAACTGTTTTTT.